This T cell receptor (beta chain) originates from a study of T cells in women clearing cervical HPV infection. As for the study in general: HLA type stays a possible confounder, typing being limited.

CDR3 size: 16 residues. Germline assignment: CDR1 MNHEY and CDR2 SVGEGT. With 7 bases removed from V and 0 bases from J, the gap between germline ends came to 13 bases. Findings of the study overall: Associations may precede or follow infection; HPV-specific or memory T cells were not isolated. A classifier using richness and V gene abundances reached an AUC of approximately 0.8.

HPV was found by MY09/MY11 PCR and dot-blot genotyping. Sequenced by immunoSEQ multiplex PCR; TCRdb stores in-frame clones only, minus some. The listing records 35,000 to 45,000 clones. As to this clone: Its antigen is as yet unknown. The read falls 3 residues short of the CDR3 end, and the missing part is taken from the germline J gene.

The specimen was blood buffy coat. This clonotype was sampled from a woman aged 18-69 years with a cervical HPV16 infection that either progressed to CIN3+ or cleared (not recorded which). This chain connects TRBV6-2 or TRBV6-3 to TRBJ2-6, with D tentatively TRBD2 (6 bases). CDR3 in amino acids: CASIEGLNSGANVLTF. CDR3 bases read: TGTGCCAGCATCGAGGGACTGAACTCTGGGGCCAACGTC.